These T cell receptor beta chains were read from a single sample in a study of cytomegalovirus exposure and HLA in healthy donors. Method: immunoSEQ multiplex PCR; TCRdb's copy keeps in-frame clones and lacks some. The table shows over 150,000 clones, with about 88% occurring only once. Material: PBMCs. The receptors here all came from a man younger than 35 in good health and CMV-seropositive. Both conserved end residues are part of each CDR3. The D gene is left open where the match is weak. Only part of the rows carry a size: once, few, many, or a class if the clone is expanded.

TRBV27	TRBJ2-7	TRBD2	once	TGTGCCAGCAGTTCCCGGCCGGGACTAGCGGGAGGTGGCTACGAGCAGTACTTC	CASSSRPGLAGGGYEQYF
TRBV5-1	TRBJ2-3	TRBD2	-	TGCGCCAGCAGCCCCCGGCCTAGCGGGGGTAGCACAGATACGCAGTATTTT	CASSPRPSGGSTDTQYF
TRBV28	TRBJ2-7	-	-	TGTGCCAGCAGACCCCGGCATGGGGGGTACGAGCAGTACTTC	CASRPRHGGYEQYF
TRBV10-3	TRBJ2-4	-	-	TGTGCCATCAGTGAGTCAGAGAACATTCAGTACTTC	CAISESENIQYF
TRBV7-2	TRBJ1-2	TRBD1	-	TGTGCCAGCCGCACGGACAGGGGAGGGAACTATGGCTACACCTTC	CASRTDRGGNYGYTF
TRBV7-2	TRBJ1-4	TRBD1	-	TGTGCCAGCAGCGGCCGCAGGGGGTCGACTAATGAAAAACTGTTTTTT	CASSGRRGSTNEKLFF
TRBV6-5	TRBJ1-6	-	-	TGTGCCAGCAGCCCCGACACGCCACCCCTCCACTTT	CASSPDTPPLHF
TRBV6-1	TRBJ1-4	TRBD1	-	TGTGCCAGCAGTGAAATAGGAGGGGGCGGTGAAAAACTGTTTTTT	CASSEIGGGGEKLFF
TRBV27	TRBJ1-1	-	-	TGTGCCAGCAGTTTATTAGGGGGCACTGAAGCTTTCTTT	CASSLLGGTEAFF
TRBV29-1	TRBJ1-1	-	-	TGCAGCGTTGTGGGGGGATCGTGGAACACTGAAGCTTTCTTT	CSVVGGSWNTEAFF
TRBV7-9	TRBJ2-7	TRBD1	-	TGTGCCAGCAGAGCACAGGGGGCAGGTGAGCAGTACTTC	CASRAQGAGEQYF
TRBV6-5	TRBJ1-2	-	once	TGTGCCAGCAGTTCCACGGGGGGGCTTAGCTATGGCTACACCTTC	CASSSTGGLSYGYTF
TRBV6-5	TRBJ1-3	-	-	TGTGCCAGCAGTTCGGGGATTAGAAACACCATATATTTT	CASSSGIRNTIYF
TRBV4-2	TRBJ2-7	-	-	TGTGCCAGCAGCCAAGCAGCGGGTGGGGAGTCCTACGAGCAGTACTTC	CASSQAAGGESYEQYF
TRBV11-2	TRBJ2-1	-	-	TGTGCCAGCAGCGGGCAGGACTCATACAATGAGCAGTTCTTC	CASSGQDSYNEQFF
TRBV25-1	TRBJ2-1	TRBD2	-	TGTGCCAGCAGTGACAGCGGGAGGGCCATCAATGAGCAGTTCTTC	CASSDSGRAINEQFF
TRBV9	TRBJ2-2	TRBD2	-	TGTGCCAGCAGCGTAGGAGCGGGAGGGAACCCCGGGGAGCTGTTTTTT	CASSVGAGGNPGELFF
TRBV4-3	TRBJ2-3	TRBD2	-	TGCGCCAGCAGCCGGCTAGCGGGTAGCACAGATACGCAGTATTTT	CASSRLAGSTDTQYF
TRBV9	TRBJ2-5	-	-	TGTGCCAGCAGCACTGATCTCGGAGAGACCCAGTACTTC	CASSTDLGETQYF
TRBV7-2	TRBJ1-2	-	-	TGTGCCAGCAGCTTAGCGGACAGAGACGATATCCGCTACACCTTC	CASSLADRDDIRYTF
TRBV4-1	TRBJ1-5	-	-	TGCGCCAGCAGCCAAGATTATAGGGGCCCGGCCCAGCCCCAGCATTTT	CASSQDYRGPAQPQHF
TRBV30	TRBJ1-3	-	-	TGTGCCTGGAGTACCGGACAGTACGCTCGGGACACCATATATTTT	CAWSTGQYARDTIYF
TRBV15	TRBJ2-7	-	-	TGTGCCACCAGCAGACCCCGGGCGGGGAGCTCCTACGAGCAGTACTTC	CATSRPRAGSSYEQYF
TRBV30	TRBJ2-3	-	-	TGTGCCTGGAGTGTACTCCCCCCAGATACGCAGTATTTT	CAWSVLPPDTQYF
TRBV9	TRBJ2-7	-	-	TGTGCCAGCAGCGTAGGTGCACTGAGCGGGTACCTTGACGAGCAGTACTTC	CASSVGALSGYLDEQYF
TRBV18	TRBJ2-1	-	-	TGTGCCAGCTCACCACGGGAGAGCACCTACAATGAGCAGTTCTTC	CASSPRESTYNEQFF
TRBV7-2	TRBJ1-3	TRBD1	-	TGTGCCAGCAGCTTAGAGGGACAGGGAGACTGGGGGTACACCATATATTTT	CASSLEGQGDWGYTIYF
TRBV29-1	TRBJ2-1	-	-	TGCAGCGTTGCGGAGGCCCCGGGGTACAATGAGCAGTTCTTC	CSVAEAPGYNEQFF
TRBV18	TRBJ1-2	-	-	TGTGCCAGCTCACCAGAGGTTAACTATGGCTACACCTTC	CASSPEVNYGYTF
TRBV7-9	TRBJ2-5	-	-	TGTGCCAGCAGCCCACTAGCAGCCCAAGAGACCCAGTACTTC	CASSPLAAQETQYF
TRBV11-2	TRBJ2-7	TRBD1	-	TGTGCCAGCAGCTTAGGGACAGGGTCCTACGAGCAGTACTTC	CASSLGTGSYEQYF
TRBV7-2	TRBJ2-3	TRBD2	-	TGTGCCAGCAGCTTATCCGGGACTAGTAGTGATTTT	CASSLSGTSSDF
TRBV7-2	TRBJ2-7	-	-	TGTGCCAGCAGCACATTAGGGGGGGTCTCTTCCTACGAGCAGTACTTC	CASSTLGGVSSYEQYF
TRBV7-6	TRBJ2-7	TRBD1	-	TGTGCCAGCAGCCCCACAGGGGGCCCCTACGAGCAGTACTTC	CASSPTGGPYEQYF
TRBV7-8	TRBJ2-3	-	-	TGTGCCAGCAGCTTAGGGGTAGCCGTAGATACGCAGTATTTT	CASSLGVAVDTQYF
TRBV15	TRBJ1-5	TRBD1	-	TGTGCCACCAGCAGAGCCGGACAGGGGCCCCAGCCCCAGCATTTT	CATSRAGQGPQPQHF
TRBV5-1	TRBJ1-1	-	-	TGCGCCAGCAGCTGGGCGACAGGGAACACTGAAGCTTTCTTT	CASSWATGNTEAFF
TRBV18	TRBJ1-6	TRBD1	once	TGTGCCAGCTCACCACCGAGAGGGGGCGATAATTCACCCCTCCACTTT	CASSPPRGGDNSPLHF
TRBV7-2	TRBJ2-7	-	-	TGTGCCAGCAGCCTAGACGGAGCCCTCGACGAGCAGTACTTC	CASSLDGALDEQYF
TRBV9	TRBJ2-3	TRBD2	-	TGTGCCAGCAGCGCGGGGGGGCGCGTAGATACGCAGTATTTT	CASSAGGRVDTQYF
TRBV14	TRBJ1-2	-	-	TGTGCCAGCAGCCCCCCGGCGCCGGAGTGGGGCTACACCTTC	CASSPPAPEWGYTF
TRBV5-1	TRBJ1-5	-	-	TGCGCCAGCAGCGCGGGACCCTCCTTCAATCAGCCCCAGCATTTT	CASSAGPSFNQPQHF
TRBV27	TRBJ1-1	TRBD1	once	TGTGCCAGCATAACAGGGGGCACTGAAGCTTTCTTT	CASITGGTEAFF
TRBV27	TRBJ2-1	TRBD2	-	TGTGCCAGCAGTTTCTTGTCGGATAGCGGGAGGCACAATGAGCAGTTCTTC	CASSFLSDSGRHNEQFF
TRBV25-1	TRBJ1-2	TRBD1	-	TGTGCCAGCAGTGTCATGGACAGGGAATTGAGTGGCTACACCTTC	CASSVMDRELSGYTF
TRBV5-6	TRBJ2-1	TRBD1	once	TGTGCCAGCAGCTTGACAGGACAGGATGAGCAGTTCTTC	CASSLTGQDEQFF